This T cell receptor (beta chain) was observed in a study of shared clonotypes between healthy human individuals. Study-level information: Aged between 18 and 49, the donors were a couple of women and three men. Three plates each covered CD4 naive and memory; CD8 naive two, CD8 memory one.

Profiling relied on immunoSEQ multiplex PCR, and the TCRdb table lists in-frame clones only, not all of them. The sample has hundreds of thousands of clones; around two thirds are singletons. Per germline, CDR1 SEHNR and CDR2 FQNEAQ (reference sequence). V gave up 5 bases and J gave up 6 bases; unmatched junction bases: 7. The CDR3 length is 16 residues. J is TRBJ2-1 and V is TRBV7-9; TRBD2 matches at 13 bases. The sample was memory CD4+ T cells sorted from blood. Stated subset: CD45RA-negative fraction. The TCR sequence derives from a woman younger than 45 in good health. The DNA of the CDR3 is TGTGCCAGCAGCACTAGCGGGAGGGGGGGTCGCAATGAGCAGTTCTTC. Residues: CASSTSGRGGRNEQFF.